This TCR beta chain was captured in a study of cytomegalovirus exposure and HLA in healthy donors. Healthy bone marrow donors formed the donor group. Study-level points and caveats: Sequencing likely produced, as an artifact, a cluster of highly shared sequence variants. Rarity held for most TCR sequences, but there were some public TCRs that occurred in many donors. Later on, analysis showed that most CMV-associated TCR beta chains appeared to be HLA-restricted.

The study ran its PCR with 60 Vbeta and 13 Jbeta primers. The method was immunoSEQ multiplex PCR; TCRdb's version includes in-frame clones alone and lacks a portion of them. The data contain 150,000 or so clones, roughly three quarters of them singletons. This clone was recorded once. Its antigen remains unknown. The clonotype comes from a man between 25 and 39 years old in good health and CMV-seropositive. Sequencing was carried out using PBMCs.

The CDR3: CSVENRDRGTEAFF. CDR3 DNA: TGCAGCGTTGAAAACCGGGACAGGGGGACTGAAGCTTTCTTT. The chain carries TRBV29-1 and TRBJ1-1; 11 bases are a match to TRBD1. Germline CDR1 is SQVTM and CDR2 is ANQGSEA. V was clipped by 2 bases and J by 5 bases; unmatched bases: 4. The CDR3 is 14 residues long.